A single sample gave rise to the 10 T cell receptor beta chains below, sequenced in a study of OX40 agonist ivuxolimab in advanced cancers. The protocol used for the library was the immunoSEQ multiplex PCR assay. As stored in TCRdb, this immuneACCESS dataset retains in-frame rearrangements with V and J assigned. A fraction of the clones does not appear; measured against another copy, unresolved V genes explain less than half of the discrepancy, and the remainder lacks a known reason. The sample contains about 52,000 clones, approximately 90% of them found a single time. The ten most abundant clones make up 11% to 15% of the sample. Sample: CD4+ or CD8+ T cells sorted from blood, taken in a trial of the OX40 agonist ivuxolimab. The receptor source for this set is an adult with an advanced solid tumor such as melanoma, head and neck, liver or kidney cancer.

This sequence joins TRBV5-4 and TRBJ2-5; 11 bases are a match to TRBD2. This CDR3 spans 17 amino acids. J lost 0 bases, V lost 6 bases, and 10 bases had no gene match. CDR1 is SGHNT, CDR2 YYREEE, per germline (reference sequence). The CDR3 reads CASTPGVAGGYQETQYF. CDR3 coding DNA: TGTGCCAGCACCCCGGGAGTAGCGGGGGGGTACCAAGAGACCCAGTACTTC. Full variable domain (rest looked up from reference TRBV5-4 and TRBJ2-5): ETGVTQSPTHLIKTRGQQVTLRCSSQSGHNTVSWYQQALGQGPQFIFQYYREEENGRGNFPPRFSGLQFPNYSSELNVNALELDDSALYLCASTPGVAGGYQETQYFGPGTRLLVL.

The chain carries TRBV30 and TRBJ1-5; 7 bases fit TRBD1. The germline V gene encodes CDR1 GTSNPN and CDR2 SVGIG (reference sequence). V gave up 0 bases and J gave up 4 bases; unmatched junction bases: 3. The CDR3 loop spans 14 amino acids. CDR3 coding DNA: TGTGCCTGGAGTGTCCAGGGGGAAAATCAGCCCCAGCATTTT. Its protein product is CAWSVQGENQPQHF.

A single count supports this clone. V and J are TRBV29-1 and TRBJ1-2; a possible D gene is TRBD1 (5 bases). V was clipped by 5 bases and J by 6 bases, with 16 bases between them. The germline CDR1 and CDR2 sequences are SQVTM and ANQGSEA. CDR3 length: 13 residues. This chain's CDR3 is CSVQLEGTHGYTF. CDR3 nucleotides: TGCAGCGTTCAATTGGAGGGGACGCATGGCTACACCTTC. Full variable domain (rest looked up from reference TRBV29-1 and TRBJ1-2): SAVISQKPSRDICQRGTSLTIQCQVDSQVTMMFWYRQQPGQSLTLIATANQGSEATYESGFVIDKFPISRPNLTFSTLTVSNMSPEDSSIYLCSVQLEGTHGYTFGSGTRLTVV.

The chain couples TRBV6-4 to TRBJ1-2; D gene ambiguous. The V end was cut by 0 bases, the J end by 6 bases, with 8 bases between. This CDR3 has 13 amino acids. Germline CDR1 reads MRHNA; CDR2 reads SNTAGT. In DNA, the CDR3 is TGTGCCAGCAGTGACTCCCTGGGAAATGGCTACACCTTC. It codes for CASSDSLGNGYTF.

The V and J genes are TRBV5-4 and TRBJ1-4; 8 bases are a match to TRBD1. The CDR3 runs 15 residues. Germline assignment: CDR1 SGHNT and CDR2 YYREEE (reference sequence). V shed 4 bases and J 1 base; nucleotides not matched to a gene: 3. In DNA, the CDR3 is TGTGCCAGCAGCGGCGGACAGGGAACTAATGAAAAACTGTTTTTT. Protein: CASSGGQGTNEKLFF.

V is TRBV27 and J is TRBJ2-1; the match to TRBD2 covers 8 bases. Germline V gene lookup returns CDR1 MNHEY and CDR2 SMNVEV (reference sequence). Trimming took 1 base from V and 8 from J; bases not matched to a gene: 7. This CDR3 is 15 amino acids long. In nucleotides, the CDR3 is TGTGCCAGCAGTTTATTGGCGGGGGGCGTGGATGAGCAGTTCTTC. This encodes CASSLLAGGVDEQFF.

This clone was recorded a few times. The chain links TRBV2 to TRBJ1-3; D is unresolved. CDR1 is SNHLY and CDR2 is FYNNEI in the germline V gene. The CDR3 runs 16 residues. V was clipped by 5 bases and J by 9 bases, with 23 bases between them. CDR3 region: CASSKKLADLGSTIYF. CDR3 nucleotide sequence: TGTGCCAGCAGTAAGAAGTTGGCCGACCTCGGGAGCACCATATATTTT.

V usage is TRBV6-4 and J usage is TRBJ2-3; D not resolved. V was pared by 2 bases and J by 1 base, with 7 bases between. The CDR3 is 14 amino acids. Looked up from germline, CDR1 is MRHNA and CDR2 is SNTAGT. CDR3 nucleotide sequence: TGTGCCAGCAGTGACCGTCCGGGCACAGATACGCAGTATTTT. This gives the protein CASSDRPGTDTQYF.

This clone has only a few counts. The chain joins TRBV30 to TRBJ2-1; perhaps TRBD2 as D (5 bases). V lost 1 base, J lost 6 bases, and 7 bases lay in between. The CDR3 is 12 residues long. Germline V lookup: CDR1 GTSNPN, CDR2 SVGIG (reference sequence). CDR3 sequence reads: CAWSGGPNEQFF. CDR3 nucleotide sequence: TGTGCCTGGAGTGGAGGGCCCAATGAGCAGTTCTTC.

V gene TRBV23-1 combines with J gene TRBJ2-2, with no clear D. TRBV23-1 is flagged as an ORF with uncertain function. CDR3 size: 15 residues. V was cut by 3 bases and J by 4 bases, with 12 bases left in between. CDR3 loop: CASSQRETSTGELFF. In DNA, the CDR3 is TGCGCCAGCAGTCAGAGAGAGACGAGCACCGGGGAGCTGTTTTTT.